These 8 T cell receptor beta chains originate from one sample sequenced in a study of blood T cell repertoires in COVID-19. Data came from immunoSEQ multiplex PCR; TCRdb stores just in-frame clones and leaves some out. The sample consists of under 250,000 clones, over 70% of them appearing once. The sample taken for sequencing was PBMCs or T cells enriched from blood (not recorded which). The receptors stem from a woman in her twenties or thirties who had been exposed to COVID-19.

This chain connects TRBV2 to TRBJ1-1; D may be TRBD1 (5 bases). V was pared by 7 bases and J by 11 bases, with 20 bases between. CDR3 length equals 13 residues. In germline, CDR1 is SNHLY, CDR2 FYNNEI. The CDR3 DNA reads TGTGCCAGCACTGACCTCAGGGTAGGGGCGGCTTTCTTT. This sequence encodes CASTDLRVGAAFF.

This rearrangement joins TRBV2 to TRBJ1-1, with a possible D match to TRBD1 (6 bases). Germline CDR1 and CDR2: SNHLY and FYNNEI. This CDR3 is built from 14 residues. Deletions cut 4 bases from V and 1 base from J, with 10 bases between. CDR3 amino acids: CASSGEDRNTEAFF. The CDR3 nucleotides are TGTGCCAGCAGTGGAGAGGACAGGAACACTGAAGCTTTCTTT.

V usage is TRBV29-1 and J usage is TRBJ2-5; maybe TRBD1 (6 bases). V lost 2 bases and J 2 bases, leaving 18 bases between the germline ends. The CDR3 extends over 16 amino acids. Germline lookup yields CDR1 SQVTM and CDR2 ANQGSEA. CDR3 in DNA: TGCAGCGTTGAACTCGCGGACAGACAAAGACAAGAGACCCAGTACTTC. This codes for CSVELADRQRQETQYF.

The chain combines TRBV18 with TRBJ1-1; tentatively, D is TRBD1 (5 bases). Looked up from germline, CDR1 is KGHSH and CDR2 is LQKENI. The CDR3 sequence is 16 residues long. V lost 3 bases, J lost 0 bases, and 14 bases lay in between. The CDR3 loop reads CASSPRQIGLNTEAFF. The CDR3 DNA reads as TGTGCCAGCTCACCGAGACAGATTGGATTGAACACTGAAGCTTTCTTT. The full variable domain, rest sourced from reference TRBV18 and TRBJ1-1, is NAGVMQNPRHLVRRRGQEARLRCSPMKGHSHVYWYRQLPEEGLKFMVYLQKENIIDESGMPKERFSAEFPKEGPSILRIQQVVRGDSAAYFCASSPRQIGLNTEAFFGQGTRLTVV.

The CDR3 reads CASSQDPSGSGGELFF. The CDR3, as DNA: TGTGCCAGCAGCCAAGATCCTAGCGGGAGTGGCGGGGAGCTGTTTTTT. The chain couples TRBV4-2 to TRBJ2-2, with 10 bases identical to TRBD2. The V gene end was trimmed by 0 bases and the J gene end by 7 bases; junction bases not matched to a gene: 5. CDR3 size: 16 residues. In germline, CDR1 is LGHNA, CDR2 YNFKEQ.

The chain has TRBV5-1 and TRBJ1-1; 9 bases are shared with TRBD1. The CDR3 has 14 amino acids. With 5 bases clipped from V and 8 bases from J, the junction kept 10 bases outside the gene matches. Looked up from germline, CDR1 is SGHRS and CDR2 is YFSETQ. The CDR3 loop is CASSYTGGRSEAFF. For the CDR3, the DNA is TGCGCCAGCAGTTATACAGGGGGCAGGAGCGAAGCTTTCTTT.

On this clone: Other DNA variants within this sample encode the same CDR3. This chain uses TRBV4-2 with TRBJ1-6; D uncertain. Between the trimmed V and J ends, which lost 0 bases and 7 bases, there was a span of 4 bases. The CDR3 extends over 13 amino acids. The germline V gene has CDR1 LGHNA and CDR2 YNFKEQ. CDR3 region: CASSQERNSPLHF. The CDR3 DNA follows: TGTGCCAGCAGCCAAGAGCGGAATTCACCCCTCCACTTT.

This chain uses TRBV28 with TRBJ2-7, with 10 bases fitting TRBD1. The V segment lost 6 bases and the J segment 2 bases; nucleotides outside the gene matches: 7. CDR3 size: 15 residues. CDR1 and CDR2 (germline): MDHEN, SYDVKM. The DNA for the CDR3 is TGTGCCAGCAGCCCCGACAGGGGGCGAACCTACGAGCAGTACTTC. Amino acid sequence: CASSPDRGRTYEQYF.